This T cell receptor (beta chain) stems from a study of cytomegalovirus exposure and HLA in healthy donors (dated by TCRdb to the late 2010s). Broadly, across the study: In an earlier analysis of fewer than 750 of the donors, 250 to 300 Gb of sequence data and just under 120 million unique TCR beta sequences from roughly 190 million T cells were reported. About 310 gigabases of sequencing data and approximately 84 million unique TCR sequences were included in an early release covering 550 to 650 HLA-typed donors. Of the 350 to 400 genotyped donors, 81% fell in the genetic ancestry cluster associated with self-reported Caucasian donors. The study was designed to test whether signatures of past pathogen exposure could be identified by cataloging public T cell receptors. The T cell repertoires of around 670 subjects were profiled by immunosequencing and related to cytomegalovirus serostatus. Along with the 666-subject first cohort, a separate validation cohort of around 120 different subjects was used. High-throughput TCR immunosequencing, statistical association of individual TCRs with disease status, and machine learning were combined to predict cytomegalovirus infection status. A later analysis re-analyzed previously published TCR beta repertoires from about 730 donors and added high-resolution HLA genotyping to study TCR occurrence patterns. In the later analysis, no new phenotypic data were used to find candidate immune exposures; instead, reliance was placed on TCR beta sequences and their occurrence across donors. An earlier analysis of around 540 of the donors applied high-throughput TCR beta sequencing to assess whether each TCR beta V gene segment acted as functional or pseudogenic. Donor age, sex, ethnicity and CMV serostatus were compiled alongside the repertoire data. A later genetic analysis took genome-wide SNP genotypes for 398 of the 666 donors and used that subset as a discovery cohort. Every discovery cohort repertoire had been produced on one sequencing platform. HLA typing included class I and class II loci at four-digit resolution. The number of donors typed differed by locus, with 629-630 for A, B, C, DRB1 and DQB1, 522 for DQA1, nearly 610 for DPA1, and some 470 for DPB1. Five DR-DQ haplotypes were treated as single units for association and clustering because of strong linkage in the cohort. On average, 235,054 unique TCR beta nucleotide sequences were sequenced per donor among fewer than 500 genotyped donors of the cohort, with 15% to 20% of those sequences being non-productive. Study-level results and caveats: When HLA alleles, especially DR and DQ, strongly co-occurred, TCR associations were difficult to assign to individual alleles. A further reported finding was that TCR beta sequences accurately predicted the HLA-A and HLA-B alleles for most subjects in the first cohort. A later analysis associated about 17,000 TCR beta sequences with specific HLA alleles at a false discovery rate of 0.05. Most CMV-associated TCR beta chains appeared to be HLA-restricted in a later analysis, and the HLA associations seemed to be driven largely by CMV exposure. The earlier analysis of almost 600 of the donors excluded seventeen rarely observed V segments, including chromosome 9 orphons, because counts were too low. A group of highly shared sequence variants was considered likely to be a technical artifact of the sequencing pipeline. Immune exposure information for the cohort was limited to CMV serostatus. V-gene and J-gene trimming of TCR beta chains was associated with a missense DCLRE1C variant in a later genetic analysis, and the association was replicated in an independent cohort. The 87-base-pair reads could not distinguish some IMGT-functional V segments, including TRBV6-2 and TRBV6-3, so those segments were excluded. Because HLA typing was unavailable for some donors at each locus, only the typed subset was used in association tests. Broadly in line with IMGT annotations, most TCR beta V segments showed up in productive rearrangements about 87% or about 30% of the time in an earlier analysis of 587 of the donors. Most TCR sequences were seen in very few donors, while some public TCRs were found in many individuals. This cohort had only TCR beta chains sequenced, and the lack of alpha or paired-chain data limited which features could be detected. According to a later analysis, TCR association rates differed among HLA loci, with DRB1 alleles showing the most associated TCRs and HLA-C alleles showing the fewest. In a later genetic analysis, fewer N-insertions in productive TCRs were reported among donors in an Asian-associated ancestry cluster than the roughly 700-donor mean. The classifier was reported to diagnose cytomegalovirus status with high specificity and sensitivity in both the original and validation cohorts. It was suggested by the authors that the approach could potentially be generalized to other disease states and immunological phenotypes. Roughly uniform sequencing depth across donors was assumed in presence/absence analyses, although this assumption may not hold. In vitro tests confirmed that a few of the cytomegalovirus-associated TCR beta chains recognize cytomegalovirus antigens. Several of the top co-occurrence clusters appeared to be linked to parvovirus B19, influenza, CMV and Epstein-Barr virus, according to a later analysis. Correlated functional status among segregating V segments might reflect linkage disequilibrium, but an unknown experimental factor could not be ruled out. In a later analysis, HLA-associated TCR beta chains showed more clonal expansion and lower generation probabilities than non-associated chains that were equally common. In the study, approximately 150 TCR beta chains were listed as associated with cytomegalovirus.

In total, around 600 healthy bone marrow donors made up the cohort. At the time of sampling, all cohort members were nominally healthy, though unrecorded immune exposures were likely present. The donor was CMV seronegative and was included in the group of 352 seronegative cohort members. Every donor gave a peripheral blood sample, and the peripheral blood mononuclear cells from that sample were used for TCR beta sequencing. The Qiagen DNeasy Blood Extraction Kit was used to extract genomic DNA from the blood cell samples. Relative to germline, V is 8 bases shorter and J is 2 bases shorter, with 10 bases between their ends. The CDR3, from cysteine to phenylalanine, totals 14 residues. Only CDR3 DNA is held: 42 bases, read in frame from base 1. CDR1 is given as MNHNS and CDR2 as SASEGT, both from the germline V gene. With respect to this clone: Its recognized antigen is unknown. No per-base quality is available; no much larger clone lies one base away.

Libraries were built with the immunoSEQ multiplex PCR assay. For the multiplex PCR, a mixture combining 60 forward primers for TCR Vbeta segments and 13 reverse primers for TCR Jbeta segments was used. The CDR3 region of rearranged TCR beta genes was amplified from genomic DNA with a multiplex PCR assay. Amplified TCR beta libraries were sequenced as 87-base-pair reads on the Illumina HiSeq System. The authors' analysis ran thus. In a later analysis, about 80 million unique TCR beta chains were counted across the 666 repertoires, and around 10 million of these chains were shared by at least two donors. To remove PCR and sequencing errors, raw reads were error-corrected and collapsed into unique sequences using a nearest-neighbor algorithm that merged closely related sequences. V, D and J gene segments were assigned by aligning CDR3 sequences to IMGT reference sequences. For a sequence to be retained, a match of at least six nucleotides to both a V gene segment and a J gene segment was required. A rearrangement was called productive if the CDR3 had no stop codons and remained in frame with V and J, and every other rearrangement was called non-productive. Following IMGT convention, CDR3 was defined as the stretch from the second conserved V-encoded cysteine up to the conserved J-encoded phenylalanine. The earlier analysis of 587 of the donors excluded sequences that lacked an unambiguous match to a single V gene segment. In an earlier analysis of approximately 590 of the donors, V segments were called functional above 56.7% productive rearrangements and were called segregating when the between-donor standard deviation exceeded 5%. A statistical classification framework was developed to diagnose cytomegalovirus status using the catalog of TCR beta chain sequences. A later analysis assigned V and J genes by comparing TCR nucleotide sequences with IMGT/GENE-DB human TR gene sequences. The TCRdist pipeline was used in a later analysis to assign CDR3 sequences and most-parsimonious VDJ recombination scenarios. A later analysis defined each TCR beta chain by its CDR3 amino acid sequence plus V-gene family, and excluded reads lacking a unique V-gene family. As a way to deal with suspected cross-contamination and a sequencing artifact, a later analysis dropped over 550 nucleotide sequences that were highly shared and had low generation probability. For each public chain, a later analysis derived a clonal expansion index from normalized ranks of inferred template counts within each repertoire. In a later analysis, generation probabilities were computed with a VDJ recombination model fitted to out-of-frame rearrangements, and the resulting probabilities were checked against IGoR. In a later analysis, hypergeometric tests were used to score TCR-TCR, TCR-HLA and TCR-CMV co-occurrence, with a repertoire-size bias correction applied to TCR pairs. In a later analysis, false discovery rates were estimated by permuting HLA or CMV assignments 20 times. In a later analysis, co-occurring TCRs were grouped using DBSCAN, and TCRdist sequence similarity was added for clustering within HLA-allele-positive subsets. For co-occurrence clustering, repertoires with fewer than 30,000 or more than 120,000 public chains were excluded, along with 4 to 6 repertoires with anomalous nucleotide sharing. Not all clones reach the TCRdb copy of this immuneACCESS table, which keeps in-frame sequences only. Checked studies attribute under half of the gap to unresolved V genes and leave the rest unexplained. V and J calls and clone size come straight from that table; D and trimming were deduced from the DNA. The sample contains about 110,000 clones, 82% of them found a single time. The ten biggest clones cover 2.5% of the sample.

The TCR was taken from a young woman in good health and CMV-seronegative. Source material: PBMCs. The chain is made from TRBV6-1 and TRBJ1-6, with the identity of the D gene unclear. The base sequence is TGTGCCAGCGCCGGTGAGGCCTATAATTCACCCCTCCACTTT. Its protein product is CASAGEAYNSPLHF.